The present T cell receptor (beta chain) was sequenced within a study of beta chain features in type 1 diabetes. Study results and caveats: Across all four CD4+ subsets, people with type 1 diabetes showed modestly shorter TCRB CDR3s.

Reverse transcribing all isolated RNA meant expressed TCRB transcripts were sequenced. TCRdb keeps only in-frame clones here, not all; method: immunoSEQ multiplex PCR. This sample has over 150,000 clones, with approximately 10% found just once. On this clone: Its specificity is unknown. Other DNA sequences in the same sample also yield this CDR3.

Sequencing used central memory CD4+ T cells from blood. The source is a man younger than 45 with type 1 diabetes.

The chain's CDR3 is CASRTSGSRYEQYF. The CDR3 nucleotides are TGTGCCAGCAGGACTAGCGGGAGCAGGTACGAGCAGTACTTC. The rearrangement uses TRBV28 and TRBJ2-7, with TRBD2 matching 12 bases. The CDR3 totals 14 residues. Germline CDR1 reads MDHEN; CDR2 reads SYDVKM. V gave up 6 bases and J gave up 4 bases; unmatched junction bases: 4.